This TCR beta chain was recovered during a study of STAT3 mutations in large granular lymphocyte leukemia. Average productive template count per sample was around 44,000. Sequencing used immunoSEQ multiplex PCR; TCRdb keeps in-frame clones, though not all of them. The sample consists of tens of thousands of clones, about 94% of them appearing once. The length of the CDR3 is 13 residues. V lost 5 bases and J lost 6; bases outside the gene matches: 6. Germline V gives CDR1 SGHRS, CDR2 YFSETQ. On this clone: Its antigen is currently unknown.

The study, taken as a whole, reports: Some patients had dominant TCR clones larger than their STAT3 mutant burden. In T-cell large granular lymphocyte leukemia, about half of patients showed multiple immunodominant subclonotypes. Some patients had persisting codominant clonotypes that could mask small clones. All newly emerging clones after therapy were STAT3 wild type.

The receptor's source is a man aged 35-49 years with T-cell large granular lymphocyte leukemia. Some clones in this sample may be carry-over from other donors' samples. Sequenced sample: peripheral blood mononuclear cells. V is TRBV5-1 and J is TRBJ2-7; the match to TRBD1 covers 9 bases. Here the CDR3 DNA reads TGCGCCAGCAGTAGGGACAGGGCAATCGAGCAGTACTTC. As protein: CASSRDRAIEQYF. Full variable domain (missing parts from reference TRBV5-1 and TRBJ2-7): KAGVTQTPRYLIKTRGQQVTLSCSPISGHRSVSWYQQTPGQGLQFLFEYFSETQRNKGNFPGRFSGRQFSNSRSEMNVSTLELGDSALYLCASSRDRAIEQYFGPGTRLTVT.